The clone carrying this T cell receptor (beta chain) was seen just once. Germline values: CDR1 LGHNA, CDR2 YSLEER. With 0 bases removed from V and 9 bases from J, the gap between germline ends came to 12 bases. The CDR3 has 14 amino acids. Under the authors' procedure: Using reference gene primer amplification, nucleated cell counts were estimated. This table comes from immunoSEQ multiplex PCR, and its TCRdb copy is limited to in-frame clones, with some not included. For V, J and clone size, that table is used; D and trimming come from the DNA. The table has 150,000 to 200,000 clones, approximately 91% seen once; the top ten hold 2.1%. The sample is drawn from a study of blood T cell repertoires in COVID-19. About the study: Samples of COVID-19 (acute and convalescent) were obtained from the United States, Italy and Spain. Nucleic acid was either cDNA or gDNA, and it came from T cells, B-cell-depleted T cells, or PBMCs.

Source material: peripheral blood. The clonotype originates from a man aged 65-85 years with active or convalescent COVID-19. V and J are TRBV4-3 and TRBJ1-5; no clear D gene. DNA of the CDR3: TGCGCCAGCAGCCAAGATGATGAACGAGGGCCCCAGCATTTT. Its translation: CASSQDDERGPQHF.